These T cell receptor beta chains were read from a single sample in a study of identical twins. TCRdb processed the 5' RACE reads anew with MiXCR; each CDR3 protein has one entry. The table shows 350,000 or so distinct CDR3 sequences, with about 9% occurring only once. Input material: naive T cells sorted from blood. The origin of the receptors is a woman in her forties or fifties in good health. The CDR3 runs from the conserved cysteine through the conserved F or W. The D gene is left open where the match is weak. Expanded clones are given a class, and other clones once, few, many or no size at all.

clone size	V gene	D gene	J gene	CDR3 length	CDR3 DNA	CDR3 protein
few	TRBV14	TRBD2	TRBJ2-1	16	TGTGCCAGCAGCCACCCCCGCACTAGCGGGAGCAATGAGCAGTTCTTC	CASSHPRTSGSNEQFF
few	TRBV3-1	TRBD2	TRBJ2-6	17	TGTGCCAGCAGCCTCGCGGGGGGGACTTCTGGGGCCAACGTCCTGACTTTC	CASSLAGGTSGANVLTF
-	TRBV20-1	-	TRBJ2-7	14	TGCAGTGCTCCTAAACTAAACGGATACTACGAGCAGTACTTC	CSAPKLNGYYEQYF
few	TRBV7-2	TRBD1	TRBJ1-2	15	TGTGCCAGCAGCTTTGTCGGACAGGGTGGCTATGGCTACACCTTC	CASSFVGQGGYGYTF
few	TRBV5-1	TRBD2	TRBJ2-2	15	TGCGCCAGCAGCCTACCAGCGGGAGGGCTCGGGGAGCTGTTTTTT	CASSLPAGGLGELFF
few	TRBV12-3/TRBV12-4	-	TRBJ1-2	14	TGTGCCAGCAGTTTGAAGACAGGAAGTTATGGCTACACCTTC	CASSLKTGSYGYTF
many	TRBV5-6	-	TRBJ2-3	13	TGTGCCAGCAGCTTGTTCTTGACAGATACGCAGTATTTT	CASSLFLTDTQYF
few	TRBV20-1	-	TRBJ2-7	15	TGCAGTGCTAGAGATCTCGGGGGCCGCGTTTACGAGCAGTACTTC	CSARDLGGRVYEQYF
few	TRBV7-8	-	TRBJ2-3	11	TGTGCCAGCAGCATGGGAGATACGCAGTATTTT	CASSMGDTQYF
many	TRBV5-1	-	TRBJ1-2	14	TGCGCCAGCAGGCACGACGAAGCTAACTATGGCTACACCTTC	CASRHDEANYGYTF
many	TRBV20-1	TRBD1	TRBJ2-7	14	TGCAGTGCTAGAGACAAGACAGGGTCCCAGGGGCAGTACTTC	CSARDKTGSQGQYF
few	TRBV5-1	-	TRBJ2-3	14	TGCGCCAGCGGGCTGGGGGTCGGACCAGATACGCAGTATTTT	CASGLGVGPDTQYF
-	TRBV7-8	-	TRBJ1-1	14	TGTGCCAGCAGCCCGTGGGGGGGGCCCGGTGAAGCTTTCTTT	CASSPWGGPGEAFF
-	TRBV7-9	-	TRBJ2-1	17	TGTGCCAGCAGCTCCTTGGGGGCGCGGAGCTCCTACAATGAGCAGTTCTTC	CASSSLGARSSYNEQFF
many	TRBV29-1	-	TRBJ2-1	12	TGCAGCGTTGGGTCGACCTACAATGAGCAGTTCTTC	CSVGSTYNEQFF
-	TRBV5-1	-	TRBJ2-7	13	TGCGCCAGCCGCTACAATTCCAGATACGAGCAGTACTTC	CASRYNSRYEQYF
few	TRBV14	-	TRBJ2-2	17	TGTGCCAGCAGCCAAGATATAGGGCAGTTGGGTTCCGGGGAGCTGTTTTTT	CASSQDIGQLGSGELFF
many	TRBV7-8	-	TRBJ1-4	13	TGTGCCAGTACAACCGCAACTAATGAAAAACTGTTTTTT	CASTTATNEKLFF
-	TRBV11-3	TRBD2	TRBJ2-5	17	TGTGCCAGCAGCTTGGGACTAGCGGGAGGCTCCCCAGAGACCCAGTACTTC	CASSLGLAGGSPETQYF
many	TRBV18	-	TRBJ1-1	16	TGTGCCAGCTCACCCAGGACAGACCTAAGGACCACTGAAGCTTTCTTT	CASSPRTDLRTTEAFF
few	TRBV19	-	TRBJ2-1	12	TGTGCCAGTAGTATAGATCTGGATGAGCAGTTCTTC	CASSIDLDEQFF
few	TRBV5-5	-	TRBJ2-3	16	TGTGCCAGCAGCTGGGGGTGGAGTTTCAATTCGGATACGCAGTATTTT	CASSWGWSFNSDTQYF
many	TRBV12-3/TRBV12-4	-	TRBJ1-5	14	TGTGCCAGCAGTTTATCGAGTAGCAATCAGCCCCAGCATTTT	CASSLSSSNQPQHF
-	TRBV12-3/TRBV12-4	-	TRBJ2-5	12	TGTGCCAGCTTGGGTATTGAAGAGACCCAGTACTTC	CASLGIEETQYF
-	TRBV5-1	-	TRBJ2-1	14	TGCGCCAGCAGCTGGGGGTACGGCTACAATGAGCAGTTCTTC	CASSWGYGYNEQFF
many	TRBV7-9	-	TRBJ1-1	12	TGTGCCGGGGGGGTCATGAACACTGAAGCTTTCTTT	CAGGVMNTEAFF
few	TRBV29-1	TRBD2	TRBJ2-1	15	TGCAGCGTTCAGCCCGAGACTAGCGGGAGGTTTGAGCAGTTCTTC	CSVQPETSGRFEQFF
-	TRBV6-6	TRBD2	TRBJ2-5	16	TGTGCCAGCAGTCTACACCGGACTAGCGGACAAGAGACCCAGTACTTC	CASSLHRTSGQETQYF
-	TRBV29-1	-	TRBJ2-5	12	TGCAGCGTTTGGTCAGGGCAAGAGACCCAGTACTTC	CSVWSGQETQYF
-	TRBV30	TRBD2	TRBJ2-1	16	TGTGCCTGGAGTGCCTCACTAGCGGGGGCCGACAATGAGCAGTTCTTC	CAWSASLAGADNEQFF
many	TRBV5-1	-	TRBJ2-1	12	TGTGCCAGCAGCCTAAACTACAATGAGCAGTTCTTC	CASSLNYNEQFF
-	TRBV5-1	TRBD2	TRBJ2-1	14	TGCGCCAGCAGCTTGGCCCCTAGCGGGAGGGCCTACATCTTC	CASSLAPSGRAYIF
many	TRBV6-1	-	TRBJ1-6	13	TGTGCCAGCAAAAGGATTGGTGATTCACCCCTCCACTTT	CASKRIGDSPLHF
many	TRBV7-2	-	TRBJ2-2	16	TGTGCCAGCAGCTTAAGTATGATTGGCCTCACCGGGGAGCTGTTTTTT	CASSLSMIGLTGELFF
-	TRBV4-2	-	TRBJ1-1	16	TGTGCCAGCAGCCAAGATGGCACTGGACCCAACACTGAAGCTTTCTTT	CASSQDGTGPNTEAFF
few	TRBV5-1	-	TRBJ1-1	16	TGCGCCAGCAGCTTGGAAAGGCCTCAGGGAAGCGCTGAAGCTTTCTTT	CASSLERPQGSAEAFF
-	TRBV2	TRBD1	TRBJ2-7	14	TGTGCCAGCAGTCGGACAGGCTCTCTACGGGAGCAGTACTTC	CASSRTGSLREQYF
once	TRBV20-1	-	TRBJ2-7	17	TGCAGTGCTAGAGATCCGGGCCCGGCTAGCTCAGGCTACGAGCAGTACTTC	CSARDPGPASSGYEQYF
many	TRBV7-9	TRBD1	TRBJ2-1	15	TGTGCCAGCAGCTTCCGGGACAGGGCCTACAATGAGCAGTTCTTC	CASSFRDRAYNEQFF
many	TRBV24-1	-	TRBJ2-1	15	TGTGCCACCAGTGATTTAATGGGTAAGCACAATGAGCAGTTCTTC	CATSDLMGKHNEQFF
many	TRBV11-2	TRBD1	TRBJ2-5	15	TGTGCCAGCTGGGACAGGGGATTTCTTAAAGAGACCCAGTACTTC	CASWDRGFLKETQYF
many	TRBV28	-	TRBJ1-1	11	TGTGCCAGCAGTTCAACCCATGAAGCTTTCTTT	CASSSTHEAFF
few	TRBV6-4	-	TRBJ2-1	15	TGTGCCAGCAGTGTAGGGGTTAGCTCCTACAATGAGCAGTTCTTC	CASSVGVSSYNEQFF
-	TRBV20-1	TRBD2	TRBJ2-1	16	TGCAGTGCTACCTTCATAGAGGCGGGAGGGCACAATGAGCAGTTCTTC	CSATFIEAGGHNEQFF
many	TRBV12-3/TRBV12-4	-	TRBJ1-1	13	TGTGCCAGCAGTTTACACTCTCCTGCAGAAGCTTTCTTT	CASSLHSPAEAFF
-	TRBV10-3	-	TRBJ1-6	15	TGTGCCATCAGTGAACAGACGACGAAAAATTCACCCCTCCACTTT	CAISEQTTKNSPLHF
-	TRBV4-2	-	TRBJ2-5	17	TGTGCCAGCAGCCAAGAAAGGACGGGGACTGGGCAAGAGACCCAGTACTTC	CASSQERTGTGQETQYF
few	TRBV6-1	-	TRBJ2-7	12	TGTGCATCCCGGACTATCTCCTACGAGCAGTACTTC	CASRTISYEQYF
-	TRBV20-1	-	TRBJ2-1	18	TGCAGTGCCGCCCGGGAGTTTGCTAGAAAGGGGGGGGCCGATGAGCAGTTCTTC	CSAAREFARKGGADEQFF
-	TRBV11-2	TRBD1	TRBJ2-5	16	TGTGCCAGCAGCCTGAGAGGGACAGGGTCGGGACAGACCCAGTACTTC	CASSLRGTGSGQTQYF
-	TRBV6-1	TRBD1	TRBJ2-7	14	TGTGCCAGCAGTGAATGGACAGGTCCCTACGAGCAGTACTTC	CASSEWTGPYEQYF
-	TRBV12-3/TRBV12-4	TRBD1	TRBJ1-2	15	TGTGCCAGCAGTCTGACAGGGGGTGGACTAAATGGCTACACCTTC	CASSLTGGGLNGYTF
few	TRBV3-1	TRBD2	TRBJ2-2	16	TGTGCCAGCAGCCAACCAGCGGGAGGGCCCACCGGGGAGCTGTTTTTT	CASSQPAGGPTGELFF
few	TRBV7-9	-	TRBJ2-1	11	TGTGCCAGCACCACAGAAACTGAGCAGTTCTTC	CASTTETEQFF